Shown below are 21 T cell receptor beta chains from a single sample sequenced in a study of T-cell memory formation after mild COVID-19. TCRdb processed the 5' RACE reads anew with MiXCR; each CDR3 protein has one entry. Of roughly 320,000 distinct CDR3 sequences listed, around 28% are singletons. Sample: PBMCs or a T cell subset sorted from them (not recorded which). The receptors were sampled from an adult woman who had mild COVID-19 (a few samples of this study predate the infection). Cell type and time point are not known.

This rearrangement joins TRBV7-3 to TRBJ2-3, with 11 bases that match TRBD2. Germline V gives CDR1 SGHTA, CDR2 FQGTGA. Unmatched junction bases numbered 4, after V lost 5 bases and J lost 0 bases. The CDR3 is 16 residues long. CDR3 sequence reads: CASSPIAGGSTDTQYF. The CDR3 DNA sequence: TGTGCCAGCAGCCCAATAGCGGGGGGGAGCACAGATACGCAGTATTTT.

The chain couples TRBV29-1 to TRBJ2-1; TRBD2 matches 8 bases. The CDR3 has 14 residues. Germline V CDR1 and CDR2: SQVTM, ANQGSEA. J lost 4 bases, V lost 8 bases, and 10 bases had no gene match. CDR3 amino acids: CSFGEAGGYNEQFF. The CDR3 DNA reads TGCAGCTTCGGGGAGGCGGGGGGATACAATGAGCAGTTCTTC.

This clonotype has only a few counts. This chain links TRBV7-9 with TRBJ1-1, with 10 nucleotides matching TRBD1. After removal of 4 bases from V and 3 bases from J, the junction contained 14 bases not matched to a gene. CDR3 size: 18 residues. In germline, CDR1 is SEHNR, CDR2 FQNEAQ (reference sequence). The CDR3 DNA reads as TGTGCCAGCAGCTCCCTGAGACTAGGACAGGGGGATGACACTGAAGCTTTCTTT. Translation: CASSSLRLGQGDDTEAFF.

This clonotype was picked up a small number of times. The rearrangement joins TRBV7-9 to TRBJ2-7; D might be TRBD1 (6 bases). The germline V gene encodes CDR1 SEHNR and CDR2 FQNEAQ (reference sequence). V dropped 5 bases and J dropped 4 bases, with 12 bases sitting between them. There are 13 residues in the CDR3. The CDR3 loop reads CASSGQPLYEQYF. The DNA of the CDR3 is TGTGCCAGCAGCGGACAGCCCCTTTACGAGCAGTACTTC.

This clonotype has more than one count but fewer than ten. The rearrangement links TRBV14 to TRBJ2-3; D unresolved. The CDR3 sequence is 14 residues long. The V end lost 4 bases, the J end lost 0 bases, and 8 bases lay between the germline ends. Germline V lookup: CDR1 SGHDN, CDR2 FVKESK. CDR3 nucleotides: TGTGCCAGCAGCCCACGCCCCAGCACAGATACGCAGTATTTT. Its translation: CASSPRPSTDTQYF.

The rearrangement links TRBV7-9 to TRBJ1-4; D gene unclear. Germline loops: CDR1 SEHNR, CDR2 FQNEAQ (reference sequence). Trimming cost V 5 bases and J 0 bases, with 13 bases left between them. CDR3 length: 16 amino acids. The CDR3 region is CASSTSSGATNEKLFF. The CDR3 DNA follows: TGTGCCAGCAGCACGTCCTCAGGCGCAACTAATGAAAAACTGTTTTTT.

This chain links TRBV20-1 with TRBJ2-7; 8 bases map to TRBD1. Germline V gene lookup returns CDR1 DFQATT and CDR2 SNEGSKA (reference sequence). The V segment lost 1 base and the J segment 1 base; nucleotides outside the gene matches: 6. The CDR3 extends over 15 amino acids. In nucleotides, the CDR3 is TGCAGTGCTAGAGTGTGGACAGGGAGTTCCTACGAGCAGTACTTC. It specifies CSARVWTGSSYEQYF.

This sequence joins TRBV10-3 and TRBJ1-1; unclear D gene. The CDR3 has 14 residues. Germline V gene lookup returns CDR1 ENHRY and CDR2 SYGVKD. With 3 bases removed from V and 4 bases from J, the gap between germline ends came to 12 bases. The CDR3 region has the DNA TGTGCCATCAGTGAAACCTCGGGAGTCACTGAAGCTTTCTTT. Amino acid sequence: CAISETSGVTEAFF.

Only a few counts were recorded for this clonotype. This sequence joins TRBV15 and TRBJ2-5; 7 nucleotides line up with TRBD2. This CDR3 spans 14 amino acids. The germline gives CDR1 LNHNV, CDR2 YYDKDF (reference sequence). Trimming at V came to 2 bases and at J to 5 bases, leaving 5 bases not matched to a gene. The CDR3 loop reads CATSRRGGSETQYF. The CDR3 region has the DNA TGTGCCACCAGCAGACGGGGAGGGAGCGAGACCCAGTACTTC.

The CDR3 sequence: CASSLAWGRGPTTTNEKLFF. The CDR3 DNA follows: TGTGCCAGCAGCTTGGCCTGGGGCAGGGGGCCGACAACAACTAATGAAAAACTGTTTTTT. The V and J genes are TRBV5-8 and TRBJ1-4; 8 positions match TRBD1. Germline V gene sequence: CDR1 SGHTS, CDR2 YDEGEE. This CDR3 has 20 amino acids. The V segment lost 0 bases and the J segment 0 bases; nucleotides outside the gene matches: 13.

This clonotype appeared a few times. The CDR3 DNA sequence: TGTGCCACCAGTCTCGAGGGGGCAAACACCGGGGAGCTGTTTTTT. This codes for CATSLEGANTGELFF. The chain links TRBV24-1 to TRBJ2-2, with 7 positions matching TRBD1. Germline V gives CDR1 KGHDR, CDR2 SFDVKD. V lost 6 bases to trimming and J lost 2 bases; unmatched junction nucleotides: 5. The CDR3 is 15 residues long.

V is TRBV12-3 or TRBV12-4 and J is TRBJ1-1, with D perhaps TRBD1 (5 bases). This CDR3 is built from 14 residues. Trimming pared 6 bases from V and 0 bases from J, leaving 11 bases between. The DNA of the CDR3 is TGTGCCAGCAGCCGGGAGGGGATGAACACTGAAGCTTTCTTT. Amino acid sequence: CASSREGMNTEAFF.

This clonotype was seen more than once but under ten times. V and J are TRBV10-2 and TRBJ2-1; D possibly corresponds to TRBD1 (5 bases). The CDR3 contains 12 residues. CDR1 is WSHSY, CDR2 SAAADI, per germline. V lost 3 bases to trimming and J lost 10 bases, with 10 bases between them. Here the CDR3 DNA reads TGCGCCAGCAGTGAATGGGGCCGAGAGCAGTTCTTC. Translated, it gives CASSEWGREQFF.

The chain carries TRBV7-2 and TRBJ2-1; D unresolved. Germline-derived CDR1 and CDR2 are SGHTA and FQGNSA. The CDR3 extends over 14 amino acids. Trimming stripped 7 bases from V and 3 bases from J, with 13 bases between. Here the CDR3 DNA reads TGTGCCAGCACTCCCGACGGGTACTACAATGAGCAGTTCTTC. Translation: CASTPDGYYNEQFF. The full variable domain, its missing parts supplied by reference TRBV7-2 and TRBJ2-1, is GAGVSQSPSNKVTEKGKDVELRCDPISGHTALYWYRQSLGQGLEFLIYFQGNSAPDKSGLPSDRFSAERTGGSVSTLTIQRTQQEDSAVYLCASTPDGYYNEQFFGPGTRLTVL.

The V and J genes are TRBV27 and TRBJ2-7; TRBD2 matches 9 bases. The CDR3 consists of 14 residues. J was trimmed by 0 bases and V by 6 bases; bases with no gene match: 3. Per the germline V gene, CDR1 is MNHEY and CDR2 is SMNVEV (reference sequence). The CDR3 loop is CASRLRGGSYEQYF. The CDR3 region has the DNA TGTGCCAGCAGATTGCGGGGGGGCTCCTACGAGCAGTACTTC.

The chain recombines TRBV7-9 with TRBJ2-5; D is unresolved. Trimming cost V 1 base and J 1 base, with 4 bases left between them. The CDR3 loop spans 13 amino acids. The germline CDR1 and CDR2 sequences are SEHNR and FQNEAQ (reference sequence). The DNA for the CDR3 is TGTGCCAGCAGCTTAGTGACCCAAGAGACCCAGTACTTC. Protein: CASSLVTQETQYF.

This clonotype was counted between two and nine times. The chain couples TRBV15 to TRBJ2-5; a possible D gene is TRBD2 (5 bases). V was pared by 0 bases and J by 1 base, with 15 bases between. Germline values: CDR1 LNHNV, CDR2 YYDKDF (reference sequence). The CDR3 totals 17 residues. CDR3 loop: CATSRDQARGPQETQYF. CDR3 nucleotide sequence: TGTGCCACCAGCAGAGATCAAGCTCGGGGTCCCCAAGAGACCCAGTACTTC.

This clonotype was observed a handful of times. In nucleotides, the CDR3 is TGTGCCAGCAGTCCTCCGGTAGGGGCGCTTGGTGTTTTCGCAGATACGCAGTATTTT. Protein: CASSPPVGALGVFADTQYF. This sequence joins TRBV25-1 and TRBJ2-3; perhaps TRBD1 as D (5 bases). Germline CDR1 and CDR2: MGHDK and SYGVNS. The germline V and J ends were trimmed by 5 bases and 4 bases, with 28 bases remaining between them. This CDR3 is built from 19 residues.

The chain couples TRBV5-6 to TRBJ2-7; D perhaps matches TRBD1 (7 bases). From germline, CDR1 is SGHDT and CDR2 YYEEEE. The CDR3 consists of 15 residues. V dropped 4 bases and J dropped 6 bases, with 20 bases sitting between them. The CDR3 coding sequence is TGTGCCAGCAGCCCGTGGACAGGAGGGGCAGGCGAGCAGTACTTC. This codes for CASSPWTGGAGEQYF.

This chain joins TRBV27 and TRBJ2-2; perhaps TRBD1 as D (7 bases). Germline loops: CDR1 MNHEY, CDR2 SMNVEV (reference sequence). Trimming pared 3 bases from V and 4 bases from J, leaving 12 bases between. The CDR3 is made up of 15 amino acids. CDR3 amino acids: CASSFSGGSTGELFF. In nucleotides, the CDR3 is TGTGCCAGCAGTTTCTCAGGGGGGAGCACCGGGGAGCTGTTTTTT.

The rearrangement joins TRBV15 to TRBJ2-7, with D possibly matching TRBD1 (7 bases). Germline V gives CDR1 LNHNV, CDR2 YYDKDF (reference sequence). This CDR3 is built from 14 residues. Trimming took 2 bases from V and 2 from J, leaving 10 bases between them. In DNA, the CDR3 is TGTGCCACCAGCAGACAGGGGGGAGCCTACGAGCAGTACTTC. This codes for CATSRQGGAYEQYF.